This paragraph reports one T cell receptor (beta chain). Its antigen is unknown. This sample stems from a study of response to subunit inactivated influenza vaccine. In TCRdb, the RT-PCR reads were re-called with MiXCR into one record per CDR3 protein. The table lists approximately 700,000 distinct CDR3 sequences, approximately 15% of them singletons. Regarding the study as a whole: Authors suggested each seasonal influenza vaccination recruits few new T cells.

The TCR was taken from a man aged 50 or older who received an inactivated influenza vaccine. The material was PBMCs from blood, obtained less than 15 days before vaccination.

The CDR3 DNA follows: TGCGCCAGCAGCTTGGTCCCAGGGTCCTACAATGAGCAGTTCTTC. Its protein product is CASSLVPGSYNEQFF. The chain combines TRBV5-1 with TRBJ2-1; possibly TRBD1 for D (5 bases). The CDR3 covers 15 residues. Germline assignment: CDR1 SGHRS and CDR2 YFSETQ. V lost 0 bases and J 1 base, leaving 8 bases between the germline ends.